These 8 T cell receptor beta chains originate from one sample sequenced in a study of T cells expressing NK-cell markers. TCRdb re-called the 5' RACE reads; every CDR3 protein appears as one record, without DNA. Recorded for this sample: 400,000 to 450,000 distinct CDR3 sequences. The specimen sequenced was blood T cells: a sorted CD56 or NKG2C T cell subset, CD4+ or CD8+ T cells, or bulk PBMC T cells (not recorded which). Source of these receptors: a woman between 18 and 75 years old in good health.

This CDR3 reads CASSPTRGVGNEQFF. V gene TRBV12-3 or TRBV12-4 combines with J gene TRBJ2-1; TCRdb selects TRBD1, and the lack of DNA leaves this call unchecked. This CDR3 has 15 amino acids.

The chain links TRBV5-1 to TRBJ1-1; TCRdb reports TRBD1, a call that lacks DNA to check it against. Germline values: CDR1 SGHRS, CDR2 YFSETQ. This CDR3 spans 14 amino acids. This CDR3 is CASNQAGIRTEAFF.

The rearrangement uses TRBV5-1 and TRBJ2-3; TCRdb returns TRBD2, unconfirmable since there is no DNA. Per the germline V gene, CDR1 is SGHRS and CDR2 is YFSETQ. The CDR3 runs 16 residues. The CDR3 is CASSLVSLGRGDTQYF.

V is TRBV20-1 and J is TRBJ1-1; TCRdb indicates TRBD1, and absent DNA this call remains unverified. Germline CDR1 and CDR2: DFQATT and SNEGSKA (reference sequence). The CDR3 consists of 15 residues. The CDR3 loop reads CSAATLRTYRMSAFF.

The V and J genes are TRBV5-1 and TRBJ1-2; TCRdb reports TRBD1, a call that lacks DNA to check it against. Germline CDR1 is SGHRS and CDR2 is YFSETQ. The CDR3 covers 14 residues. The CDR3 here is CASSTGTGAYGYTF.

The chain links TRBV4-3 to TRBJ2-7; with no DNA, the TCRdb D assignment of TRBD1 cannot be verified. Germline CDR1 reads LGHNA; CDR2 reads YSLEER. CDR3 length equals 14 residues. The CDR3 reads CASSQVPGQYEQYF.

This chain connects TRBV10-3 to TRBJ2-3. The CDR3 is 13 amino acids. The V gene's germline CDR1 is ENHRY and CDR2 SYGVKD. The CDR3 region is CAISSTSTDTQYF.

The rearrangement links TRBV20-1 to TRBJ1-1; TCRdb's assignment of TRBD1 cannot be checked, as there is no DNA. Per the germline V gene, CDR1 is DFQATT and CDR2 is SNEGSKA (reference sequence). The CDR3 totals 12 residues. CDR3 sequence reads: CSGDRGTSEAFF.